The clone carrying this T cell receptor (beta chain) was seen ten or more times. Germline V gives CDR1 DFQATT, CDR2 SNEGSKA (reference sequence). V lost 0 bases, J lost 4 bases, and 4 bases lay in between. The CDR3 is 11 residues long. The authors built TCR beta libraries using iRepertoire HTBI primers and Arm-PCR of CDR3 regions. Each CDR3 protein gets one entry after TCRdb re-called the multiplex PCR reads with MiXCR. The sample records 390,000 or so distinct CDR3 sequences, around 11% being singletons. This specimen comes from a study of regulatory T cells in long-lasting Graves disease. Study summary: Antithyroid drugs had been given to newly diagnosed Graves' patients for under 3 months.

Time point noted: newly diagnosed GD, antithyroid drugs for less than 3 months. Following extraction of RNA from PBMCs, that RNA was used to make the TCR library. The same specimen was also included in a second study, on T cells in Graves' hyperthyroidism and ophthalmopathy.

This receptor was identified in a woman aged 18-29 years with Graves disease. J is TRBJ2-7 and V is TRBV20-1; D unclear. Sequences were derived from peripheral blood mononuclear cells (PBMCs), sampled at new diagnosis, from a patient treated with antithyroid drugs. CDR3 sequence (DNA): TGCAGTGCTAGAGAGGCATACGAGCAGTACTTC. This translates into CSAREAYEQYF.